Listed below are T cell receptor beta chains from one sample, sequenced in a study of CXCR3-negative and CXCR3-positive naive CD8 T cells. TCRdb reprocessed the 5' RACE reads and stores each CDR3 protein as one record, lacking DNA. The sample has just over 40,000 distinct CDR3 sequences. Sequenced material: naive CXCR3- CD8+ T cells from blood. The receptors originated from a human donor in good health. Some clones in this sample may be carry-over from other donors' samples. Each CDR3 is given with its conserved first and last residue. Clone sizes are given selectively: once, few, many, or a class where the clone is expanded.

clone size	V gene	J gene	CDR3 protein
.	TRBV3-1	TRBJ2-5	CASSPDRGDWETQYF
.	TRBV2	TRBJ2-1	CASKSNGNEQFF
.	TRBV7-3	TRBJ2-5	CASSVSGTDLETQYF
.	TRBV20-1	TRBJ2-1	CSARDTLSGGGYNEQFF
.	TRBV7-3	TRBJ2-3	CASSYLAGPADTQYF
.	TRBV12-5	TRBJ2-5	CASGLDRMGPYF
.	TRBV4-1	TRBJ1-4	CASSQEPGQTGEKLFF
.	TRBV6-4	TRBJ1-1	CASSREDWSEAFF
.	TRBV29-1	TRBJ1-4	CSVEGQSEKPFF
.	TRBV20-1	TRBJ2-3	CSATGASGFTDTQYF
.	TRBV7-9	TRBJ2-2	CASRTTATGELFF
.	TRBV29-1	TRBJ2-2	CSVWDEPGELFF
.	TRBV29-1	TRBJ1-1	CSCGAEVMNTEAFF
.	TRBV14	TRBJ2-7	CASRPTGTYEQYF
.	TRBV5-5	TRBJ2-3	CASSLAGTSTDTQYF
medium-sized	TRBV28	TRBJ1-4	CASSPRTVGPGTFF
.	TRBV29-1	TRBJ2-7	CSVESLVLGEQYF
.	TRBV14	TRBJ1-1	CASSGDLGNEAFF
.	TRBV5-6	TRBJ1-5	CASSSGRGYGNQPQHF
.	TRBV28	TRBJ2-7	CASTRSYEQYF
.	TRBV24-1	TRBJ2-2	CATSDTRWGTGELFF
medium-sized	TRBV29-1	TRBJ2-2	CSVVRDTGELFF